This TCR beta chain appears in the sequencing data of a study of blood T cell repertoires in COVID-19. Background on the study: The samples span acute and convalescent COVID-19 from the United States, Italy and Spain.

Trimming took off 0 bases at V and 4 bases at J, with 9 bases between the two ends. CDR1 and CDR2 from the germline V gene are LGHDT and YNNKEL (reference sequence). This CDR3 comprises 14 residues. Original processing notes: Amplified reference gene primers provided the basis for estimating nucleated cell counts. Sequencing used immunoSEQ multiplex PCR; TCRdb keeps in-frame clones, though not all of them. That table supplies the V and J calls and clone size; D and trimming were determined from the DNA. The repertoire holds some 520,000 clones, with approximately 92% as singletons. The Seattle patients joined while their infection was active and were tracked longitudinally afterward.

This chain links TRBV3-1 (or the pseudogene TRBV3-2) with TRBJ1-2, with D uncertain. This clonotype was sampled from a man in his late teens or twenties with COVID-19, enrolled during active disease. Sequenced input: peripheral blood. As DNA, the CDR3 is TGTGCCAGCAGCCAAGAAAGAACGGTCTATGGCTACACCTTC. It yields the protein CASSQERTVYGYTF.